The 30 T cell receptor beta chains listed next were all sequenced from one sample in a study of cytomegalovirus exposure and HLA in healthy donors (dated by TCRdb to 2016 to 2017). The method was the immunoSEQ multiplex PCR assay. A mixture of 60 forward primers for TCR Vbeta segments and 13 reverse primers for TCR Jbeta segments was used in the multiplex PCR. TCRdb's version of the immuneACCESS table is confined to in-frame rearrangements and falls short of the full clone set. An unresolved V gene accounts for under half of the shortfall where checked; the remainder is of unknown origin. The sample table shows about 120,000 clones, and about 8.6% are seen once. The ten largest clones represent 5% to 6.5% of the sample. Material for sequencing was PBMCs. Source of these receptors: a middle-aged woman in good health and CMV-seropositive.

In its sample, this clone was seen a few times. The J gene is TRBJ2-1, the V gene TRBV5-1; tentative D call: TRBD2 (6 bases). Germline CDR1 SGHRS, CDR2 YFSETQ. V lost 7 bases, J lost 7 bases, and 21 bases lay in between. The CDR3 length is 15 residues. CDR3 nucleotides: TGCGCCAGCTCCCCCCCCACCCTTAGCGGTAATGAGCAGTTCTTC. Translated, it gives CASSPPTLSGNEQFF.

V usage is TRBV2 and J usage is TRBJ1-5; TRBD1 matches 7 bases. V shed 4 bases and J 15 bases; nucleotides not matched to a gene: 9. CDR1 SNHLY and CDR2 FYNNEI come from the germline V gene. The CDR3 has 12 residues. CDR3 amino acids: CASSVDRAPPHF. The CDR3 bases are TGTGCCAGCAGTGTTGACAGGGCCCCTCCGCATTTT.

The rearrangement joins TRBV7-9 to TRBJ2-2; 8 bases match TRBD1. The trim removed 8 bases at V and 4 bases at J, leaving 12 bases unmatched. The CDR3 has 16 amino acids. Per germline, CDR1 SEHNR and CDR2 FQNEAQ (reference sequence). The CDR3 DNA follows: TGTGCCAGCCACTTCCCCGACAGGGGCTCCACCGGGGAGCTGTTTTTT. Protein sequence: CASHFPDRGSTGELFF.

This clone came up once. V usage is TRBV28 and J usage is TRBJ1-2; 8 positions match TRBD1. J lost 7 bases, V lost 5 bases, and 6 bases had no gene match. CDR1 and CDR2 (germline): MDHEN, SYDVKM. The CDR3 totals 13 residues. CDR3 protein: CASSNPGGSGYTF. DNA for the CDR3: TGTGCCAGCAGTAACCCAGGGGGCTCTGGCTACACCTTC.

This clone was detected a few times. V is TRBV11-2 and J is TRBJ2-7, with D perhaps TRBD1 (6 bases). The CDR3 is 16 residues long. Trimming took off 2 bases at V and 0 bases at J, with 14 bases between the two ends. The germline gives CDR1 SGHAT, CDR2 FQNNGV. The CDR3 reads CASSLLSGQSSYEQYF. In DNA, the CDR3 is TGTGCCAGCAGCTTATTGTCTGGACAGAGCTCCTACGAGCAGTACTTC. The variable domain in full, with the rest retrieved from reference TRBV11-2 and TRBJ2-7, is EAGVAQSPRYKIIEKRQSVAFWCNPISGHATLYWYQQILGQGPKLLIQFQNNGVVDDSQLPKDRFSAERLKGVDSTLKIQPAKLEDSAVYLCASSLLSGQSSYEQYFGPGTRLTVT.

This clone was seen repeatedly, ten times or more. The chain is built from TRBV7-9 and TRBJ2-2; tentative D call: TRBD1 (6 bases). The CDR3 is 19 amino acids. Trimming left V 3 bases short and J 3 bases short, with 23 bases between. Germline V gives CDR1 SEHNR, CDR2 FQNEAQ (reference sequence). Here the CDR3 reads CASSLRGGIWDTYTGELFF. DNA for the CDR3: TGTGCCAGCAGCTTGAGGGGTGGTATCTGGGACACCTACACCGGGGAGCTGTTTTTT.

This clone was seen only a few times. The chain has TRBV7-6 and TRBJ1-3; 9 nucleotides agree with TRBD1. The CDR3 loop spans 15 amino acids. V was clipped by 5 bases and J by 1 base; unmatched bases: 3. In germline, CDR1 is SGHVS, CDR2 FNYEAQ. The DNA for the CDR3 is TGTGCCAGCAGCCCCGGGACAGGGTCTGGAAACACCATATATTTT. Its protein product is CASSPGTGSGNTIYF.

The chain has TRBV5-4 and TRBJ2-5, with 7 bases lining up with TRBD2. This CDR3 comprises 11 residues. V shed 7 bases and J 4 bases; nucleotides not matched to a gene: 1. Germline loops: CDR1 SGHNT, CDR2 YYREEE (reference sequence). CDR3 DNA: TGTGCCAGCGGGGGGGGAGAGACCCAGTACTTC. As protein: CASGGGETQYF.

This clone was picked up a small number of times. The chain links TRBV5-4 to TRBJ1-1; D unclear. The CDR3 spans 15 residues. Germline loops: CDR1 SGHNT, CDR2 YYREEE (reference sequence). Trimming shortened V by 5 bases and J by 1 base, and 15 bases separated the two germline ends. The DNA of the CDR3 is TGTGCCAGCAGAGCATCCAGAGAGGGGAACACTGAAGCTTTCTTT. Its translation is CASRASREGNTEAFF.

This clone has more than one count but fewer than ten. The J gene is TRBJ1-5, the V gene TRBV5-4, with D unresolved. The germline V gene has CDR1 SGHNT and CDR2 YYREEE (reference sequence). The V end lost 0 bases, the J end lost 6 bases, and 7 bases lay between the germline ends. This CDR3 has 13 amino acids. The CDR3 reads CASSLDSSQPQHF. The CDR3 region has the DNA TGTGCCAGCAGCTTGGACAGCTCTCAGCCCCAGCATTTT. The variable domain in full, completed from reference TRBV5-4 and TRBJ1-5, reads ETGVTQSPTHLIKTRGQQVTLRCSSQSGHNTVSWYQQALGQGPQFIFQYYREEENGRGNFPPRFSGLQFPNYSSELNVNALELDDSALYLCASSLDSSQPQHFGDGTRLSIL.

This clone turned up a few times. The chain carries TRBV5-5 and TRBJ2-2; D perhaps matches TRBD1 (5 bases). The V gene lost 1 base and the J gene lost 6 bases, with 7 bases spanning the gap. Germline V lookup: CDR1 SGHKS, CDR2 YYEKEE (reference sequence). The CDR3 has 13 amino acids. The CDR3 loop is CASSLLQAGELFF. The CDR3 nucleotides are TGTGCCAGCAGCTTGCTACAGGCCGGGGAGCTGTTTTTT.

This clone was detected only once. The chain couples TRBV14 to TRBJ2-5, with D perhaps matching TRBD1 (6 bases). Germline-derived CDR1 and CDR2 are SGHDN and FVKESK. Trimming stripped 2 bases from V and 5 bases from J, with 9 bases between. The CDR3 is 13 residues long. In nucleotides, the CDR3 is TGTGCCAGCAGCCAAAACAGGGCGGAGACCCAGTACTTC. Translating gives CASSQNRAETQYF.

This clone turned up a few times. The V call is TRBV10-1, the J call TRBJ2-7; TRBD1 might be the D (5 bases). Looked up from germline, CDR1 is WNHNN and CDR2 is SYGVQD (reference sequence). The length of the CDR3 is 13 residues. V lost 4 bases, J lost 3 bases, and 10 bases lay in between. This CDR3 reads CASSGGSHYEQYF. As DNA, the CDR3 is TGCGCCAGCAGTGGGGGCAGCCACTACGAGCAGTACTTC.

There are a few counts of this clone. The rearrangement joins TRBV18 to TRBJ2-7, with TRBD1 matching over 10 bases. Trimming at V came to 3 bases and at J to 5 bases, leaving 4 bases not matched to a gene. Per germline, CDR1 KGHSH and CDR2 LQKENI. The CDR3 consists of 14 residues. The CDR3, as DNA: TGTGCCAGCTCACCCAGACAGGGGGCCCACGAGCAGTACTTC. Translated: CASSPRQGAHEQYF.

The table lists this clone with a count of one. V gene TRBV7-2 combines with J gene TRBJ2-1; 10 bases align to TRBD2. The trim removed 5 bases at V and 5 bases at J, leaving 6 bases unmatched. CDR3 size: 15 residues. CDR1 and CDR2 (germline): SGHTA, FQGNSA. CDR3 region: CASSPSGGEHNEQFF. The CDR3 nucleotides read TGTGCCAGCAGCCCCAGCGGGGGGGAACACAATGAGCAGTTCTTC.

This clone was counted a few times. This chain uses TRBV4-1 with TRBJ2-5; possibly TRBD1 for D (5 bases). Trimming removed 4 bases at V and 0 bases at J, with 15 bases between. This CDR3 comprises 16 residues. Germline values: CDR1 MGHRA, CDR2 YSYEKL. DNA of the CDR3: TGCGCCAGCAGCCTAGGGGAACTTCTGTACCAAGAGACCCAGTACTTC. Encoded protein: CASSLGELLYQETQYF.

CDR3 nucleotide sequence: TGTGCCAGCAGCTCCCGGACAGGGGGAGGGACTGAAGCTTTCTTT. As protein: CASSSRTGGGTEAFF. The chain combines TRBV7-2 with TRBJ1-1; TRBD1 matches 10 bases. Unmatched junction bases numbered 7, after V lost 4 bases and J lost 5 bases. CDR3 length equals 15 residues. Germline lookup yields CDR1 SGHTA and CDR2 FQGNSA.

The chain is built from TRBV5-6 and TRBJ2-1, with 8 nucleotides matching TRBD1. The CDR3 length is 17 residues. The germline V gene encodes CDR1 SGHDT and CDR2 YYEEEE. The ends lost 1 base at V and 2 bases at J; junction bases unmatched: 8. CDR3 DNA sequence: TGTGCCAGCAGCTTGTTACGGACAGGGAACCCCTACAATGAGCAGTTCTTC. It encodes CASSLLRTGNPYNEQFF.

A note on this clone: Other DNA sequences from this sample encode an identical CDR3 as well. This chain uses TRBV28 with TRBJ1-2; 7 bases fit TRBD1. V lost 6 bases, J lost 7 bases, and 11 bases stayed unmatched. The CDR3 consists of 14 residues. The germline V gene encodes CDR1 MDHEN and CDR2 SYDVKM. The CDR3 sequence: CASRIPGTALGYTF. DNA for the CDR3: TGTGCCAGCAGAATCCCCGGGACAGCTCTTGGCTACACCTTC.

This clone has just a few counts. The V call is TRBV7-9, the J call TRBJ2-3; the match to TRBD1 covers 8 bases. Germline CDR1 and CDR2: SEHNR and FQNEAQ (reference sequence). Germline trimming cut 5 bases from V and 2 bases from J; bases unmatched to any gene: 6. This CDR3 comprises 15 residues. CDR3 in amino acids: CASSTGQGDTDTQYF. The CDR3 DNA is TGTGCCAGCAGCACTGGACAGGGCGACACAGATACGCAGTATTTT.

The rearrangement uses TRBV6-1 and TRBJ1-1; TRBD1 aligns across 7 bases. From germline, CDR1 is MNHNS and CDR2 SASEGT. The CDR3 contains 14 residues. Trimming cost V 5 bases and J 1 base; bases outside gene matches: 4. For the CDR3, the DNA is TGTGCCAGCAGTCGACAGGGTCGGAACACTGAAGCTTTCTTT. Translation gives CASSRQGRNTEAFF.

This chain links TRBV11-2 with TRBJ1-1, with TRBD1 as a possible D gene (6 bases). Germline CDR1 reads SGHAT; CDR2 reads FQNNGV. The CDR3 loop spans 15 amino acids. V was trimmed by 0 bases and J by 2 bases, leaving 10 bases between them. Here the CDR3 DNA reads TGTGCCAGCAGCTTAGAAGGGGGGGCCAACACTGAAGCTTTCTTT. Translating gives CASSLEGGANTEAFF.

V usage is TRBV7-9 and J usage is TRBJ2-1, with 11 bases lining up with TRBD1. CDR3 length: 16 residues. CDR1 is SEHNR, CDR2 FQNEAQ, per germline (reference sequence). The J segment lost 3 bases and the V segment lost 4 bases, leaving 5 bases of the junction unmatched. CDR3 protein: CASSSRDRGDYNEQFF. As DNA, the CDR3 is TGTGCCAGCAGCTCCCGGGACAGGGGGGACTACAATGAGCAGTTCTTC.

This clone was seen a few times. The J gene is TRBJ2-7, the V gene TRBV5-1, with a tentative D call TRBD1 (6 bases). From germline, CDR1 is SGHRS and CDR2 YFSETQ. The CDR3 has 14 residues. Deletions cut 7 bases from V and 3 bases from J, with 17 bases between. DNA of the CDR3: TGCGCCAGCTCGCAGACAGGAGTCAACTACGAGCAGTACTTC. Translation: CASSQTGVNYEQYF.

Written as DNA, the CDR3 is TGTGCCAGCAGCGTACCGGGACTAGCTGGAAATGAGCAGTTCTTC. Protein: CASSVPGLAGNEQFF. This chain connects TRBV9 to TRBJ2-1; 9 bases agree with TRBD2. CDR1 and CDR2 from the germline V gene are SGDLS and YYNGEE. J gave up 7 bases and V 1 base, and 6 bases lay outside the gene matches. The CDR3 runs to 15 residues. The full variable domain, in which reference TRBV9 and TRBJ2-1 provide the parts outside the CDR3, is DSGVTQTPKHLITATGQRVTLRCSPRSGDLSVYWYQQSLDQGLQFLIQYYNGEERAKGNILERFSAQQFPDLHSELNLSSLELGDSALYFCASSVPGLAGNEQFFGPGTRLTVL.

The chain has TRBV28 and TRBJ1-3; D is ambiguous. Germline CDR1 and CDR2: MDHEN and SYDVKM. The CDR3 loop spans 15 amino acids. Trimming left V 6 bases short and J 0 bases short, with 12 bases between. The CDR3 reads CASRGGLSSGNTIYF. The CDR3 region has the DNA TGTGCCAGCAGGGGAGGACTGAGCTCTGGAAACACCATATATTTT.

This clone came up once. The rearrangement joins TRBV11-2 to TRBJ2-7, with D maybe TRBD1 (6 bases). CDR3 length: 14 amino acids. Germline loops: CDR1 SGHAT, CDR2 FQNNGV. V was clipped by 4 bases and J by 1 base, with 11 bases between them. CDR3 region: CASSSSQGSYEQYF. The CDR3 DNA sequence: TGTGCCAGCAGCTCCTCCCAGGGGTCCTACGAGCAGTACTTC.

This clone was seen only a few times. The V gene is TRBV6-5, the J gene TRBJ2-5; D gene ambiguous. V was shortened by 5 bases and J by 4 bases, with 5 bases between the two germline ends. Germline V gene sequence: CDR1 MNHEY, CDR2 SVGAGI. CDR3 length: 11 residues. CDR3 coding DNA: TGTGCCAGCAGTGTGAGAGAGACCCAGTACTTC. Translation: CASSVRETQYF.

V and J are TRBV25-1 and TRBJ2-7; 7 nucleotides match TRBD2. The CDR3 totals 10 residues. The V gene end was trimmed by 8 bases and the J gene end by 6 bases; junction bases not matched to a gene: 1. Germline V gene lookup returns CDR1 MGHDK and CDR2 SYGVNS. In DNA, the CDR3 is TGTGCCAGCGGGGGGGTCGAGCAGTACTTC. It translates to CASGGVEQYF.

The CDR3, as DNA: TGCGCCAGCAGCCCAGGACAGGGAACAGATACGCAGTATTTT. Translation: CASSPGQGTDTQYF. This chain connects TRBV5-1 to TRBJ2-3, with TRBD1 matching 8 bases. From germline, CDR1 is SGHRS and CDR2 YFSETQ. V lost 4 bases, J lost 3 bases, and 4 bases stayed unmatched. The CDR3 has 14 residues. The whole variable domain, remainder taken from reference TRBV5-1 and TRBJ2-3, is KAGVTQTPRYLIKTRGQQVTLSCSPISGHRSVSWYQQTPGQGLQFLFEYFSETQRNKGNFPGRFSGRQFSNSRSEMNVSTLELGDSALYLCASSPGQGTDTQYFGPGTRLTVL.